Sequencing of this T cell receptor (beta chain) was carried out in a study of blood T cell repertoires in COVID-19 (dated by TCRdb to 2019 to 2021). Regarding the research as a whole: Samples from collaborators originated in the United States, Italy and Spain and spanned both the acute and convalescent phases of COVID-19. Deeply sampled blood TCRbeta repertoires from subjects exposed to, actively infected with, or recovered from COVID-19 were included in the dataset. Samples came from the ongoing ImmuneRACE study (first 160 participants) plus 1,254 subjects from 6 global collaborators. Sample metadata almost always included a de-identified subject ID, COVID-19 status, age in years and sex. The repertoires were released in a freely available public database meant as a resource for research on the immune response to SARS-CoV-2. The prospective study material was composed of cDNA or gDNA derived from T cells, B-cell-depleted T cells, or PBMCs. Where HLA class I and class II types were available, the types were taken from metadata supplied by the sample provider, not from assay-based typing.

The CDR3 contains 16 residues, cysteine and phenylalanine counted. Just the 48-base CDR3 DNA is kept, in frame starting at base 1. The trim is 0 bases for V and 2 bases for J, with a gap of 12 bases between the germline ends. The germline V gene supplies CDR1 LGHNA and CDR2 YSLEER. Collaborating institutions collected whole blood in K2EDTA tubes following their own protocols. For TCRbeta analysis, collaborators shipped samples as frozen whole blood, isolated PBMCs, or DNA extracted from either of those sample types. About this clone: Its antigen remains undetermined. No base quality values were provided; no much bigger clone lies one nucleotide off.

TCRbeta CDR3 regions were amplified from genomic DNA by means of the immunoSEQ Assay, a bias-controlled multiplex PCR. Concerning the study's data processing: Within the assay, amplification of reference gene primers was used to estimate how many nucleated cells each sample contained. To quantify the absolute abundance of each unique TCRbeta CDR3 rearrangement, sequence reads were collapsed and filtered. For each sample, productive Simpson clonality was calculated as the square root of Simpson's diversity index across productive rearrangements. TCRdb's version of the immuneACCESS table is confined to in-frame rearrangements and falls short of the full clone set. An unresolved V gene accounts for under half of the shortfall where checked; the remainder is of unknown origin. That table supplies the V and J calls and clone size; D and trimming were determined from the DNA. This sample holds fewer than 250,000 clones; about nine tenths were observed only once. The leading ten clones occupy 2.5% to 3.5% of the sample.

Overall study results and their limits: The amount of clinical and demographic metadata varied by source and participant and was provided uncurated.

The chain was built from TRBV4-3 and TRBJ2-3; perhaps TRBD2 is the D gene, with 5 bases matching. The TCR originated in a woman aged 55-69 years with acute or convalescent COVID-19. Sequencing used peripheral blood. For the CDR3, the sequence is CASSQDRGSTTDTQYF. Read as DNA, the sequence is TGCGCCAGCAGCCAAGATCGGGGATCCACCACAGATACGCAGTATTTT.